These T cell receptor beta chains were read from a single sample in a study of CD8+ T cells in alopecia areata. Here immunoSEQ multiplex PCR was the method, and the copy in TCRdb shows in-frame clones only, minus some. The table includes about 150,000 clones, around three fifths detected once. The sequences come from CD4+ T cells sorted from blood, collected at week 0. These TCRs come from a human donor with alopecia areata. Both conserved end residues are part of each CDR3. The order of the fields is V gene, D gene, J gene, CDR3 length, clone size, CDR3 DNA, CDR3 protein. D genes are given only for firm matches. A row's size may be missing; if present it is once, few, many or a size class.

v_gene: TRBV5-4
d_gene: TRBD2
j_gene: TRBJ2-1
len: 16
abundance: once
CDR3nt: TGTGCCAGCAGCCCTCCGGCCGGGTTGGGAGGGAATGAGCAGTTCTTC
CDR3aa: CASSPPAGLGGNEQFF

v_gene: TRBV25-1
d_gene: -
j_gene: TRBJ1-1
len: 13
abundance: -
CDR3nt: TGTGCCAGCGTCCGAACGGGACGGGATGAAGCTTTCTTT
CDR3aa: CASVRTGRDEAFF

v_gene: TRBV9
d_gene: -
j_gene: TRBJ1-1
len: 16
abundance: -
CDR3nt: TGTGCCAGCAGCGTCTCCCCGAGAGGGGCCTACACTGAAGCTTTCTTT
CDR3aa: CASSVSPRGAYTEAFF

v_gene: TRBV6-5
d_gene: -
j_gene: TRBJ1-2
len: 16
abundance: once
CDR3nt: TGTGCCAGCAGTTACGACCACCTCGGGACGGACTATGGCTACACCTTC
CDR3aa: CASSYDHLGTDYGYTF

v_gene: TRBV20-1
d_gene: -
j_gene: TRBJ2-5
len: 11
abundance: -
CDR3nt: TGCAGTGCCGCACATGGAGAGACCCAGTACTTC
CDR3aa: CSAAHGETQYF

v_gene: TRBV9
d_gene: -
j_gene: TRBJ2-2
len: 16
abundance: -
CDR3nt: TGTGCCAGCAGCGCCAGACTGGGAGTGGGGACCGGGGAGCTGTTTTTT
CDR3aa: CASSARLGVGTGELFF

v_gene: TRBV9
d_gene: -
j_gene: TRBJ1-2
len: 16
abundance: -
CDR3nt: TGTGCCAGCAGCGTAGAGGGACAAGGTCGGGGTTATGGCTACACCTTC
CDR3aa: CASSVEGQGRGYGYTF

v_gene: TRBV18
d_gene: -
j_gene: TRBJ2-2
len: 14
abundance: -
CDR3nt: TGTGCCAGCTCACCAGGATCAGGGAACGGGGAGCTGTTTTTT
CDR3aa: CASSPGSGNGELFF

v_gene: TRBV27
d_gene: -
j_gene: TRBJ2-5
len: 14
abundance: few
CDR3nt: TGTGCCAGCAGTTTATTCGGGGGCGGTGAGACCCAGTACTTC
CDR3aa: CASSLFGGGETQYF

v_gene: TRBV6-5
d_gene: -
j_gene: TRBJ2-7
len: 13
abundance: few
CDR3nt: TGTGCCAGCAGTACGACTAGACGCTACGAGCAGTACTTC
CDR3aa: CASSTTRRYEQYF

v_gene: TRBV30
d_gene: -
j_gene: TRBJ1-3
len: 13
abundance: -
CDR3nt: TGTGCCTGGAGTTCCAATTCTGGAAACACCATATATTTT
CDR3aa: CAWSSNSGNTIYF

v_gene: TRBV7-9
d_gene: -
j_gene: TRBJ1-5
len: 15
abundance: -
CDR3nt: TGTGCCAGCAGCCCGAGGGGGGGAGGAAATCAGCCCCAGCATTTT
CDR3aa: CASSPRGGGNQPQHF

v_gene: TRBV29-1
d_gene: TRBD1
j_gene: TRBJ2-7
len: 13
abundance: -
CDR3nt: TGCAGCGTTGATGGGACAGGAGCCTACGAGCAGTACTTC
CDR3aa: CSVDGTGAYEQYF

v_gene: TRBV7-7
d_gene: -
j_gene: TRBJ2-5
len: 15
abundance: -
CDR3nt: TGTGCTAGCAGCTTAGAGGGAGGTCGAGGGGAGACCCAGTACTTC
CDR3aa: CASSLEGGRGETQYF

v_gene: TRBV5-1
d_gene: -
j_gene: TRBJ1-1
len: 14
abundance: few
CDR3nt: TGCGCCAGCAGCTCCGGGACAATGAACACTGAAGCTTTCTTT
CDR3aa: CASSSGTMNTEAFF

v_gene: TRBV9
d_gene: -
j_gene: TRBJ2-7
len: 15
abundance: once
CDR3nt: TGTGCCAGCAGCGTAGCTCCCACAGGGACCCACGAGCAGTACTTC
CDR3aa: CASSVAPTGTHEQYF

v_gene: TRBV15
d_gene: -
j_gene: TRBJ2-3
len: 14
abundance: once
CDR3nt: TGTGCCACCAGCAGAGGGACCCTCACAGATACGCAGTATTTT
CDR3aa: CATSRGTLTDTQYF

v_gene: TRBV28
d_gene: -
j_gene: TRBJ2-5
len: 16
abundance: -
CDR3nt: TGTGCCAGCAGTCCAAATACCCCGGGACGTAAAGAGACCCAGTACTTC
CDR3aa: CASSPNTPGRKETQYF

v_gene: TRBV29-1
d_gene: TRBD1
j_gene: TRBJ1-2
len: 13
abundance: few
CDR3nt: TGCAGCGTGGCCGGACAGGGGGACTATGGCTACACCTTC
CDR3aa: CSVAGQGDYGYTF

v_gene: TRBV9
d_gene: -
j_gene: TRBJ2-3
len: 14
abundance: -
CDR3nt: TGTGCCAGCAGCTCGAGCGGAACCACAGATACGCAGTATTTT
CDR3aa: CASSSSGTTDTQYF

v_gene: TRBV7-2
d_gene: -
j_gene: TRBJ1-2
len: 13
abundance: -
CDR3nt: TGTGCCAGCAGCTTAGACATTAACTATGGCTACACCTTC
CDR3aa: CASSLDINYGYTF

v_gene: TRBV7-2
d_gene: TRBD1
j_gene: TRBJ1-6
len: 15
abundance: once
CDR3nt: TGTGCCAGCAGCTCCCACGGACAGGGAGGCTCACCCCTCCACTTT
CDR3aa: CASSSHGQGGSPLHF

v_gene: TRBV4-2
d_gene: -
j_gene: TRBJ2-3
len: 17
abundance: -
CDR3nt: TGTGCCAGCAGCCAAAAACCGATAACAGTCGTCACAGATACGCAGTATTTT
CDR3aa: CASSQKPITVVTDTQYF

v_gene: TRBV6-5
d_gene: -
j_gene: TRBJ2-2
len: 15
abundance: -
CDR3nt: TGTGCCAGCAGTTACGTCCAGGGGAACACCGGGGAGCTGTTTTTT
CDR3aa: CASSYVQGNTGELFF

v_gene: TRBV11-2
d_gene: -
j_gene: TRBJ1-1
len: 14
abundance: -
CDR3nt: TGTGCCAGCAGCTTAGTTTCGGGGGGCACTGAAGCTTTCTTT
CDR3aa: CASSLVSGGTEAFF

v_gene: TRBV19
d_gene: -
j_gene: TRBJ2-4
len: 14
abundance: few
CDR3nt: TGTGCCAGTAGAGAGACGGTAGCCAAAAACATTCAGTACTTC
CDR3aa: CASRETVAKNIQYF

v_gene: TRBV30
d_gene: TRBD2
j_gene: TRBJ2-5
len: 16
abundance: -
CDR3nt: TGTGCCTGGAGTGTGGGACTAGCGGGGGGGCGTGAGACCCAGTACTTC
CDR3aa: CAWSVGLAGGRETQYF

v_gene: TRBV5-4
d_gene: TRBD2
j_gene: TRBJ2-1
len: 17
abundance: -
CDR3nt: TGTGCCAGCAGCCCGGGAGGATCAGGGCTCTCCTACAATGAGCAGTTCTTC
CDR3aa: CASSPGGSGLSYNEQFF

v_gene: TRBV2
d_gene: -
j_gene: TRBJ2-6
len: 16
abundance: -
CDR3nt: TGTGCCAGCAGTGAGCCCCAAGGGACTGGGGCCAACGTCCTGACTTTC
CDR3aa: CASSEPQGTGANVLTF

v_gene: TRBV2
d_gene: TRBD1
j_gene: TRBJ1-1
len: 15
abundance: -
CDR3nt: TGTGCCAGCAGTCGACAGGGGGCTTCGCTGGCTGAAGCTTTCTTT
CDR3aa: CASSRQGASLAEAFF

v_gene: TRBV30
d_gene: TRBD1
j_gene: TRBJ1-6
len: 13
abundance: -
CDR3nt: TGTGCCTGGAATCAGGGGGATGGTTCACCCCTCCACTTT
CDR3aa: CAWNQGDGSPLHF

v_gene: TRBV7-9
d_gene: TRBD2
j_gene: TRBJ2-1
len: 15
abundance: many
CDR3nt: TGTGCCAGCAGCTCTGTAGCGGGGCGCTACAATGAGCAGTTCTTC
CDR3aa: CASSSVAGRYNEQFF

v_gene: TRBV29-1
d_gene: -
j_gene: TRBJ1-1
len: 14
abundance: -
CDR3nt: TGCAGCGTTGAAAGGATGAGTCTGAACACTGAAGCTTTCTTT
CDR3aa: CSVERMSLNTEAFF

v_gene: TRBV29-1
d_gene: -
j_gene: TRBJ2-2
len: 14
abundance: few
CDR3nt: TGCAGCGCTTTTGAAGGAGTTCTAATCGGGGAGCTGTTTTTT
CDR3aa: CSAFEGVLIGELFF

v_gene: TRBV5-1
d_gene: TRBD2
j_gene: TRBJ2-1
len: 15
abundance: -
CDR3nt: TGCGCCAGCAGCTTGATTAGCGGGGGCTCCAGCCGAGCGTTCTTC
CDR3aa: CASSLISGGSSRAFF

v_gene: TRBV29-1
d_gene: -
j_gene: TRBJ1-1
len: 13
abundance: -
CDR3nt: TGCAGCGTGGGCAGGAGGATGGACACTGAAGCTTTCTTT
CDR3aa: CSVGRRMDTEAFF

v_gene: TRBV9
d_gene: -
j_gene: TRBJ1-1
len: 13
abundance: few
CDR3nt: TGTGCCAGCAGCGTAGGTGGGTACACTGAAGCTTTCTTT
CDR3aa: CASSVGGYTEAFF

v_gene: TRBV30
d_gene: -
j_gene: TRBJ1-6
len: 11
abundance: -
CDR3nt: TGTGCCTGGAGTGCGAATTCACCCCTCCACTTT
CDR3aa: CAWSANSPLHF

v_gene: TRBV30
d_gene: -
j_gene: TRBJ1-3
len: 12
abundance: -
CDR3nt: TGTGCCTGGAGTGTTGTTGGAAACACCATATATTTT
CDR3aa: CAWSVVGNTIYF

v_gene: TRBV7-2
d_gene: TRBD1
j_gene: TRBJ1-1
len: 16
abundance: -
CDR3nt: TGTGCCAGCAGCTTAGGGTCGACAGGGTCGGGGACTGAAGCTTTCTTT
CDR3aa: CASSLGSTGSGTEAFF